Listed below are T cell receptor beta chains from one sample, sequenced in a study of cytomegalovirus exposure and HLA in healthy donors. Assay: immunoSEQ multiplex PCR; the TCRdb copy retains only in-frame clones and omits some. The data hold around 92,000 clones, with roughly 74% observed a single time. The specimen was PBMCs. These receptors came from a woman aged 70-85 years in good health and CMV-seropositive. The CDR3 runs from the conserved cysteine through the conserved F or W. The order of the fields is J gene, D gene, clone size, V gene, CDR3 DNA, CDR3 protein. D genes are given only for firm matches. The size of a clone is reported for some rows only, either as once, few or many, or as a class for expanded clones.

j_gene: TRBJ2-1; d_gene: TRBD2; abundance: NA; v_gene: TRBV4-1; CDR3nt: TGCGCCAGCAGCGAGACTAGCGGGAGATACAATGAGCAGTTCTTC; CDR3aa: CASSETSGRYNEQFF
j_gene: TRBJ2-3; d_gene: TRBD2; abundance: few; v_gene: TRBV5-6; CDR3nt: TGTGCCAGCAGCCACCTCTTGCGGGAGCGGACAGATACGCAGTATTTT; CDR3aa: CASSHLLRERTDTQYF
j_gene: TRBJ2-7; d_gene: NA; abundance: NA; v_gene: TRBV18; CDR3nt: TGTGCCAGCTCACCCATAAACAGGGTATACGAGCAGTACTTC; CDR3aa: CASSPINRVYEQYF
j_gene: TRBJ1-4; d_gene: NA; abundance: NA; v_gene: TRBV5-4; CDR3nt: TGTGCCAGCAGCTTGGGGCGGCCCGGGGGGAATGAAAAACTGTTTTTT; CDR3aa: CASSLGRPGGNEKLFF
j_gene: TRBJ2-5; d_gene: NA; abundance: NA; v_gene: TRBV5-4; CDR3nt: TGTGCCAGCAGCGACAGCTGGGCCGGAGAGACCCAGTACTTC; CDR3aa: CASSDSWAGETQYF
j_gene: TRBJ1-5; d_gene: TRBD1; abundance: NA; v_gene: TRBV2; CDR3nt: TGTGCCAGCAGTGCTCAGGGGGGCTATAGCAATCAGCCCCAGCATTTT; CDR3aa: CASSAQGGYSNQPQHF
j_gene: TRBJ1-4; d_gene: TRBD1; abundance: NA; v_gene: TRBV7-2; CDR3nt: TGTGCCAGCAGCTTACAAAGGGGGCAGGAAAAACTGTTTTTT; CDR3aa: CASSLQRGQEKLFF
j_gene: TRBJ2-1; d_gene: NA; abundance: NA; v_gene: TRBV11-3; CDR3nt: TGTGCCAGCAGCTACGAGGGAGTTGGAGAGCAGTTCTTC; CDR3aa: CASSYEGVGEQFF
j_gene: TRBJ2-3; d_gene: NA; abundance: NA; v_gene: TRBV4-2; CDR3nt: TGTGCCAGCAGCCAGGGCACAGGGAAGGATACGCAGTATTTT; CDR3aa: CASSQGTGKDTQYF
j_gene: TRBJ2-1; d_gene: TRBD1; abundance: NA; v_gene: TRBV13; CDR3nt: TGTGCCAGCAGCCCTCCGGGACAGTACAATGAGCAGTTCTTC; CDR3aa: CASSPPGQYNEQFF
j_gene: TRBJ2-7; d_gene: NA; abundance: NA; v_gene: TRBV27; CDR3nt: TGTGCCAGCAGTCACTACGAGCAGTACTTC; CDR3aa: CASSHYEQYF
j_gene: TRBJ2-7; d_gene: NA; abundance: once; v_gene: TRBV27; CDR3nt: TGTGCCAGCAGTTTATTAGGCAGGTCCTACGAGCAGTACTTC; CDR3aa: CASSLLGRSYEQYF
j_gene: TRBJ2-3; d_gene: TRBD2; abundance: few; v_gene: TRBV6-5; CDR3nt: TGTGCCAGCAGTTATACTCGGGGGGGCAGCACAGATACGCAGTATTTT; CDR3aa: CASSYTRGGSTDTQYF
j_gene: TRBJ2-7; d_gene: NA; abundance: NA; v_gene: TRBV6-1; CDR3nt: TGTGCCAGCAGCGCGGTGTACGAGCAGTACTTC; CDR3aa: CASSAVYEQYF
j_gene: TRBJ2-1; d_gene: TRBD2; abundance: NA; v_gene: TRBV27; CDR3nt: TGTGCCAACACCCCGCCAAGCGGGGGTTACAATGAACAGTTCTTC; CDR3aa: CANTPPSGGYNEQFF
j_gene: TRBJ1-5; d_gene: NA; abundance: NA; v_gene: TRBV14; CDR3nt: TGTGCCAGCAGCCAAGCCGGGAGGAATCAGCCCCAGCATTTT; CDR3aa: CASSQAGRNQPQHF
j_gene: TRBJ2-1; d_gene: NA; abundance: few; v_gene: TRBV18; CDR3nt: TGTGCCAGCTCACCTTTAGGGGGCAATGAGCAGTTCTTC; CDR3aa: CASSPLGGNEQFF
j_gene: TRBJ2-1; d_gene: NA; abundance: NA; v_gene: TRBV19; CDR3nt: TGTGCCAGTAGTCCCCGGACTGGGAATGAGCAGTTCTTC; CDR3aa: CASSPRTGNEQFF
j_gene: TRBJ1-2; d_gene: TRBD1; abundance: NA; v_gene: TRBV7-2; CDR3nt: TGTGCCAGCAGCCCAGCGGCAGGGGGCAGCTATGGCTACACCTTC; CDR3aa: CASSPAAGGSYGYTF